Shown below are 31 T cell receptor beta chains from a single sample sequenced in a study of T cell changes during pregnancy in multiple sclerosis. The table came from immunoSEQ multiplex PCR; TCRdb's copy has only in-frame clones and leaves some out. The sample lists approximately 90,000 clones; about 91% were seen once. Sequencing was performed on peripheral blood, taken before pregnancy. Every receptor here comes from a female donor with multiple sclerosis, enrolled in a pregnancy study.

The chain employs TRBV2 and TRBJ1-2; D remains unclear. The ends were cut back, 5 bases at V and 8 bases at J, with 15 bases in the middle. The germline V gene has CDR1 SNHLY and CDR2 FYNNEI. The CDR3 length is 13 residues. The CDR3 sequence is CASSTEYGGGYTF. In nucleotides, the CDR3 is TGTGCCAGCAGTACTGAATACGGAGGAGGCTACACCTTC.

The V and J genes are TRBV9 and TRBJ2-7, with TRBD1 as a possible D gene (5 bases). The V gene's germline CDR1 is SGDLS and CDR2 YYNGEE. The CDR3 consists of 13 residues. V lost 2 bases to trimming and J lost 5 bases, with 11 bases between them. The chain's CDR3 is CASSVDSLNEQYF. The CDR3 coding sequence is TGTGCCAGCAGCGTCGACAGTTTGAACGAGCAGTACTTC. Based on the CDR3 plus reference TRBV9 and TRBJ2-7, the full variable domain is DSGVTQTPKHLITATGQRVTLRCSPRSGDLSVYWYQQSLDQGLQFLIQYYNGEERAKGNILERFSAQQFPDLHSELNLSSLELGDSALYFCASSVDSLNEQYFGPGTRLTVT.

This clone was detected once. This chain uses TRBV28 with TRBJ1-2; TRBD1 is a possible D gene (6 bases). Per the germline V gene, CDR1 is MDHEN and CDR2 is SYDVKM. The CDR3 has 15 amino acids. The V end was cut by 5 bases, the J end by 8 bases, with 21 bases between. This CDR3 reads CASSPLRGARVGYTF. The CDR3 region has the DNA TGTGCCAGCAGTCCCCTACGGGGGGCGCGGGTCGGCTACACCTTC.

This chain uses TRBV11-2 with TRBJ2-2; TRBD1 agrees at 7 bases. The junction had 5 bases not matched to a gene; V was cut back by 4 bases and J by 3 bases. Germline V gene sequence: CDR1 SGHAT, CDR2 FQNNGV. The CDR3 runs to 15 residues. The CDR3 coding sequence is TGTGCCAGCAGCTACAGGGGCATTCACACCGGGGAGCTGTTTTTT. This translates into CASSYRGIHTGELFF.

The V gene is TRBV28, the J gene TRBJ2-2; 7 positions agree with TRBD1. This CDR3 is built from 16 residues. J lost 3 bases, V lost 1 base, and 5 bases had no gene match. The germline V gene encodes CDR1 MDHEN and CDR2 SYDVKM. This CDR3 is CASSLSPGTDTGELFF. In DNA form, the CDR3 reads TGTGCCAGCAGTTTATCACCCGGGACAGACACCGGGGAGCTGTTTTTT.

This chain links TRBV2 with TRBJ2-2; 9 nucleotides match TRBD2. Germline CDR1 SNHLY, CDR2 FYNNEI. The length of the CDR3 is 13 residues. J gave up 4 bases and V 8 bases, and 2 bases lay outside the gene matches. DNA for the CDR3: TGTGCCAGCGGGACTAGCAGCACCGGGGAGCTGTTTTTT. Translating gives CASGTSSTGELFF.

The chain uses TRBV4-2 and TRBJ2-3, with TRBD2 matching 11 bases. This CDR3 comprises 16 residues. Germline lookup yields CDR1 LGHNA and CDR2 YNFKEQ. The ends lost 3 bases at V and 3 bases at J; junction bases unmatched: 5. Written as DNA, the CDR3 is TGTGCCAGCAGCCAGTTAGCGGGGGGGCAAACAGATACGCAGTATTTT. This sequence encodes CASSQLAGGQTDTQYF.

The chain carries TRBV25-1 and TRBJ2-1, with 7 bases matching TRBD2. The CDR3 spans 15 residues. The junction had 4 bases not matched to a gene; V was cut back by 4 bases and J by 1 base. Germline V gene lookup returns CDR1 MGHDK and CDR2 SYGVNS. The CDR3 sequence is CASSGPGGSYNEQFF. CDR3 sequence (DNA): TGTGCCAGCAGTGGACCGGGAGGTTCCTACAATGAGCAGTTCTTC. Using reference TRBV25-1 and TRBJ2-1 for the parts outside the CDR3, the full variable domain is EADIYQTPRYLVIGTGKKITLECSQTMGHDKMYWYQQDPGMELHLIHYSYGVNSTEKGDLSSESTVSRIRTEHFPLTLESARPSHTSQYLCASSGPGGSYNEQFFGPGTRLTVL.

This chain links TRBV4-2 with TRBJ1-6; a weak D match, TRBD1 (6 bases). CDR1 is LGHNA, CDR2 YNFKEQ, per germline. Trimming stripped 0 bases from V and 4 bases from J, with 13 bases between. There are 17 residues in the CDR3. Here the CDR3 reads CASSQERSQGYNSPLHF. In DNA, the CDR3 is TGTGCCAGCAGCCAAGAACGGAGCCAGGGGTATAATTCACCCCTCCACTTT.

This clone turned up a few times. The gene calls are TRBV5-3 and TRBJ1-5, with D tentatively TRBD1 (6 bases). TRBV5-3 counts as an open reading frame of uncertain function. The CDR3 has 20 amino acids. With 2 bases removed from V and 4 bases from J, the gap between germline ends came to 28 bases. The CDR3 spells CARSFIFRGTNSGENQPQHF. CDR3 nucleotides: TGTGCCAGAAGCTTTATATTTAGAGGGACTAATTCAGGGGAGAATCAGCCCCAGCATTTT.

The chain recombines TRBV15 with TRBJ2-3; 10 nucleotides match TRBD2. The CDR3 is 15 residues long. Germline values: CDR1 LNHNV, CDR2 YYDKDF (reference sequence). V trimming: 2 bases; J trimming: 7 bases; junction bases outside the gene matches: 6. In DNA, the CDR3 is TGTGCCACCAGCAGAAGCCTAGCGGGGGTAAATACGCAGTATTTT. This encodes CATSRSLAGVNTQYF. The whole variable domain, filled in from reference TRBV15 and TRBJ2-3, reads DAMVIQNPRYQVTQFGKPVTLSCSQTLNHNVMYWYQQKSSQAPKLLFHYYDKDFNNEADTPDNFQSRRPNTSFCFLDIRSPGLGDTAMYLCATSRSLAGVNTQYFGPGTRLTVL.

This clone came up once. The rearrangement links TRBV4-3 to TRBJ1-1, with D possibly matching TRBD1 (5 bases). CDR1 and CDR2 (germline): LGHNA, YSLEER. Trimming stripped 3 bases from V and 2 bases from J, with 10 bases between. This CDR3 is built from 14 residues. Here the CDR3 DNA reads TGCGCCAGCAGCCAGCTCAGGGCTAACACTGAAGCTTTCTTT. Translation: CASSQLRANTEAFF.

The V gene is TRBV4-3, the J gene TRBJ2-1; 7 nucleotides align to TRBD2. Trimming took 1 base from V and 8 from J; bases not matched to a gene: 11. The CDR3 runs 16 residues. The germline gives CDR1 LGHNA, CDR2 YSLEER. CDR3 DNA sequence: TGCGCCAGCAGCCAAGGACTAGCTCTTCAAATCTATGAGCAGTTCTTC. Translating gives CASSQGLALQIYEQFF.

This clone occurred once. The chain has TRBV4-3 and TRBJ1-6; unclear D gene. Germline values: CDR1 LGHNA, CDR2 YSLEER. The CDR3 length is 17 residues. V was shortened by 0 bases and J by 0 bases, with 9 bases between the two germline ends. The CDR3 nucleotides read TGCGCCAGCAGCCAAGACCTCCTAACCTCCTATAATTCACCCCTCCACTTT. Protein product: CASSQDLLTSYNSPLHF.

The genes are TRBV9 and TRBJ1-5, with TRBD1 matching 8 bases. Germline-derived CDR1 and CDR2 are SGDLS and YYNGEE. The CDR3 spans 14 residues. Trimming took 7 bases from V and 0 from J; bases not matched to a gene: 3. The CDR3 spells CASGTGGSNQPQHF. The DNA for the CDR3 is TGTGCCAGCGGAACAGGGGGTAGCAATCAGCCCCAGCATTTT.

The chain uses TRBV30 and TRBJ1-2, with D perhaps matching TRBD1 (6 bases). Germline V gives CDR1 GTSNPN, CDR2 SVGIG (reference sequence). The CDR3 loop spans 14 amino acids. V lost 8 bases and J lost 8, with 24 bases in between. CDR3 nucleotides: TGTGCCGGAGACACGGGAGGGGGTTTAAGAGGCTACACCTTC. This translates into CAGDTGGGLRGYTF.

The CDR3 DNA follows: TGTGCCAGCAGTTTGTGGGGGCCCGGGGAGCTGTTTTTT. It yields the protein CASSLWGPGELFF. V gene TRBV27 combines with J gene TRBJ2-2; D might be TRBD1 (6 bases). Germline loops: CDR1 MNHEY, CDR2 SMNVEV (reference sequence). The CDR3 loop spans 13 amino acids. The V end was cut by 3 bases, the J end by 6 bases, with 8 bases between.

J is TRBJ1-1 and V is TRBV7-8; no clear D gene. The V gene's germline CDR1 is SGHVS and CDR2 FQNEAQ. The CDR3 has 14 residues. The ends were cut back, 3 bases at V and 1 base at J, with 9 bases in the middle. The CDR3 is CASSFLSENTEAFF. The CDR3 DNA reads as TGTGCCAGCAGCTTCCTTTCAGAGAACACTGAAGCTTTCTTT.

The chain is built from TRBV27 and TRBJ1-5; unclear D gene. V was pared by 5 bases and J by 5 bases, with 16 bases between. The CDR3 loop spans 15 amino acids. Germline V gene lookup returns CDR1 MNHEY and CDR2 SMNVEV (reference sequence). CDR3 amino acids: CASSPSSPVYQPQHF. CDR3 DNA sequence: TGTGCCAGCAGTCCCTCCTCCCCAGTTTATCAGCCCCAGCATTTT.

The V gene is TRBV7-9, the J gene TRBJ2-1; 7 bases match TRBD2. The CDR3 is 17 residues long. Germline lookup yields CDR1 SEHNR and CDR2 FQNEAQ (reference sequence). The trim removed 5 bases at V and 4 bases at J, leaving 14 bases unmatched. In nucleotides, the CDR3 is TGTGCCAGCAGCCTACACTTTGGCGGGAGCGAATACAATGAGCAGTTCTTC. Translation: CASSLHFGGSEYNEQFF. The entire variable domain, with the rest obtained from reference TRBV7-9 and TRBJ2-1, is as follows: DTGVSQNPRHKITKRGQNVTFRCDPISEHNRLYWYRQTLGQGPEFLTYFQNEAQLEKSRLLSDRFSAERPKGSFSTLEIQRTEQGDSAMYLCASSLHFGGSEYNEQFFGPGTRLTVL.

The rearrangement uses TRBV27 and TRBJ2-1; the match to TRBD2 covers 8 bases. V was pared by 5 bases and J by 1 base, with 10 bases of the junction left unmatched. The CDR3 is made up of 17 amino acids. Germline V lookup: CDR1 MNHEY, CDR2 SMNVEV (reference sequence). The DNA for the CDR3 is TGTGCCAGCAGTACATTTGAGGTAGCGGGGTCCTACAATGAGCAGTTCTTC. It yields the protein CASSTFEVAGSYNEQFF.

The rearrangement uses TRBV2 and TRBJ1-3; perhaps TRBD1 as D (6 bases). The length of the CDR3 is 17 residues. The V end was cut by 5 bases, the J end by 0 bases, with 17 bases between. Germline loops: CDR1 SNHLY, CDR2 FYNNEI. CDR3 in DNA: TGTGCCAGCAGTCGTCCAGTCGGACAGCTCTCTGGAAACACCATATATTTT. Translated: CASSRPVGQLSGNTIYF.

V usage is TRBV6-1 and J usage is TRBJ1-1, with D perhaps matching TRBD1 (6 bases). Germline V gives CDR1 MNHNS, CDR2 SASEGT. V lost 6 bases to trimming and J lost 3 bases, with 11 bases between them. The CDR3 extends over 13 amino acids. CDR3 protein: CASRSTGYTEAFF. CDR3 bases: TGTGCCAGCAGATCAACAGGGTACACTGAAGCTTTCTTT.

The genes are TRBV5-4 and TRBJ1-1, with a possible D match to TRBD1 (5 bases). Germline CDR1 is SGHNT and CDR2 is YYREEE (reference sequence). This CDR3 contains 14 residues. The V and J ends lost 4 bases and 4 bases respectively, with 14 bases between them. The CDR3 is CASSPGQGATEAFF. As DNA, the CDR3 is TGTGCCAGCAGCCCCGGGCAGGGCGCCACTGAAGCTTTCTTT.

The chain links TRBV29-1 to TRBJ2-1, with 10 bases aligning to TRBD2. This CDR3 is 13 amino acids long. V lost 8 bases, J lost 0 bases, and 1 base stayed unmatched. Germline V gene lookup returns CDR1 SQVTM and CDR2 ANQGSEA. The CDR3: CSTSGTSYNEQFF. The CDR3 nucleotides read TGCAGCACTAGCGGGACCTCCTACAATGAGCAGTTCTTC.

The CDR3 here is CASMGAGGGYGYTF. The CDR3 coding sequence is TGTGCCAGTATGGGGGCAGGGGGAGGTTATGGCTACACCTTC. V is TRBV2 and J is TRBJ1-2; TRBD1 matches 7 bases. CDR1 and CDR2 (germline): SNHLY, FYNNEI. This CDR3 contains 14 residues. V shed 9 bases and J 5 bases; nucleotides not matched to a gene: 12.

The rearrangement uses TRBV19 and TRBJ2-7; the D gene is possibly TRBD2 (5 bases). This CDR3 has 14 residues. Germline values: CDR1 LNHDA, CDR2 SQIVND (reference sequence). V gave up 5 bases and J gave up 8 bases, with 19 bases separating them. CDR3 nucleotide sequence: TGTGCCAGTAGTCCGGGCCCTACGAGGGAAAAGCAGTACTTC. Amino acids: CASSPGPTREKQYF.

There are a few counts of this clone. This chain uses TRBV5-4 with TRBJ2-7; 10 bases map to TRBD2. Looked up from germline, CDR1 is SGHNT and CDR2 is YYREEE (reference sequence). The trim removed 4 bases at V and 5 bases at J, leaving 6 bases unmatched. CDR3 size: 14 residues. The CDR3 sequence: CASSRSGRGDEQYF. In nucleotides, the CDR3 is TGTGCCAGCAGCCGAAGCGGGAGGGGGGACGAGCAGTACTTC.

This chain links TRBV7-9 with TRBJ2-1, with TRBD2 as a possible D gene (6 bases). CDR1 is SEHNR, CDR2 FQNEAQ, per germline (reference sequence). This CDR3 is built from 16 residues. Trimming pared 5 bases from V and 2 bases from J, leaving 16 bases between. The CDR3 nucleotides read TGTGCCAGCAGCCCACCCGGGGGTTCCACCTACAATGAGCAGTTCTTC. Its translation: CASSPPGGSTYNEQFF.

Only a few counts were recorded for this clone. The CDR3 region is CASSRRYMNTEAFF. DNA of the CDR3: TGTGCCAGTAGTAGGAGGTACATGAACACTGAAGCTTTCTTT. The rearrangement uses TRBV19 and TRBJ1-1; D gene ambiguous. Germline assignment: CDR1 LNHDA and CDR2 SQIVND (reference sequence). The V and J ends lost 4 bases and 0 bases respectively, with 9 bases between them. This CDR3 is built from 14 residues. Looking up the rest from reference TRBV19 and TRBJ1-1 gives the full variable domain: DGGITQSPKYLFRKEGQNVTLSCEQNLNHDAMYWYRQDPGQGLRLIYYSQIVNDFQKGDIAEGYSVSREKKESFPLTVTSAQKNPTAFYLCASSRRYMNTEAFFGQGTRLTVV.

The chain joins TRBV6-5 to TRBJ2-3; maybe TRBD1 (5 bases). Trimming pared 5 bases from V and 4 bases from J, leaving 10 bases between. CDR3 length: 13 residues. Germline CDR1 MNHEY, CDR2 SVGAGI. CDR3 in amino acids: CASSPGWADTQYF. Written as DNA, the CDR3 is TGTGCCAGCAGTCCAGGGTGGGCAGATACGCAGTATTTT.